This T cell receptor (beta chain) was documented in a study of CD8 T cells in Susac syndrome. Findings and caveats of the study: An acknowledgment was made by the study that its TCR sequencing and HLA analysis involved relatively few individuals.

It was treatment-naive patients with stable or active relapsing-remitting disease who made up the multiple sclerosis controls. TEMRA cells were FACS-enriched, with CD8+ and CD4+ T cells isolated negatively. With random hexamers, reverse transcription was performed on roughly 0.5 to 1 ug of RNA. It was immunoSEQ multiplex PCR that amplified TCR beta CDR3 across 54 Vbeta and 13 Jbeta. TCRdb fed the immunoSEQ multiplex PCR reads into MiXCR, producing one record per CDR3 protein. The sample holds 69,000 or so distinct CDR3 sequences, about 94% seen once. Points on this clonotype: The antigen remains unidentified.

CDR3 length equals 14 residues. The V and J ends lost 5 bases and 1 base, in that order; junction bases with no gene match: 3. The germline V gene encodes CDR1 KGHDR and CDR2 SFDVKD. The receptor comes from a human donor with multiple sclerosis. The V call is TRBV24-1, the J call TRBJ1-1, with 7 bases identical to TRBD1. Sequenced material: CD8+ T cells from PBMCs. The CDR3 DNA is TGTGCCACCAGTGTCGGGACAGCGAACACTGAAGCTTTCTTT. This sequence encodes CATSVGTANTEAFF.